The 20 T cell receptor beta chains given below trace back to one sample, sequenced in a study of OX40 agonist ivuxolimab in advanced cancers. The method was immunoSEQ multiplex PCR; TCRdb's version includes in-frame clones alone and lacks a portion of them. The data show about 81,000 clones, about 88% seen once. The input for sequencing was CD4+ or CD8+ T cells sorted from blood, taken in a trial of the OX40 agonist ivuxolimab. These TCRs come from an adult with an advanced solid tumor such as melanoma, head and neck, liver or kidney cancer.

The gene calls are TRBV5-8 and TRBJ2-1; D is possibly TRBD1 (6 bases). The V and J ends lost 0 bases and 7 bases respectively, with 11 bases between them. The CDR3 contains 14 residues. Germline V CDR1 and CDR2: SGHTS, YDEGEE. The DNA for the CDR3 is TGTGCCAGCAGCTTGGTTGACAGGAGGAATGAGCAGTTCTTC. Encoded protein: CASSLVDRRNEQFF. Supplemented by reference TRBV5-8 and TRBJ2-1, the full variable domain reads EAGVTQSPTHLIKTRGQQATLRCSPISGHTSVYWYQQALGLGLQFLLWYDEGEERNRGNFPPRFSGRQFPNYSSELNVNALELEDSALYLCASSLVDRRNEQFFGPGTRLTVL.

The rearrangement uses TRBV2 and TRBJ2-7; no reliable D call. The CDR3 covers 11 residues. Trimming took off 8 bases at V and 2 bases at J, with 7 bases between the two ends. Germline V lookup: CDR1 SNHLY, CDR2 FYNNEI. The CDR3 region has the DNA TGTGCCAGCGCCGCAACCTACGAGCAGTACGTC. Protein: CASAATYEQYV.

CDR3 sequence reads: CASSLGGTGGEQYV. CDR3 coding DNA: TGTGCCAGTAGTCTGGGCGGGACAGGGGGCGAGCAGTACGTC. The chain joins TRBV19 to TRBJ2-7; 11 bases line up with TRBD1. CDR3 size: 14 residues. The germline V gene has CDR1 LNHDA and CDR2 SQIVND (reference sequence). Trimming at V came to 5 bases and at J to 6 bases, leaving 6 bases not matched to a gene.

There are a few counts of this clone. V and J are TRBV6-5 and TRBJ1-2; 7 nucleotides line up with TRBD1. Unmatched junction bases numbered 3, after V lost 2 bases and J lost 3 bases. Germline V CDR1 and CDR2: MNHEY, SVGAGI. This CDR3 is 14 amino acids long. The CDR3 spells CASSYAGGDYGYTF. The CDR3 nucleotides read TGTGCCAGCAGTTACGCAGGGGGAGACTATGGCTACACCTTC.

CDR3 protein: CASSPGTRPNQPQHF. The CDR3 DNA reads as TGTGCCAGCAGCCCCGGGACAAGGCCAAATCAGCCCCAGCATTTT. The chain employs TRBV6-5 and TRBJ1-5; D perhaps matches TRBD1 (6 bases). Germline V gene lookup returns CDR1 MNHEY and CDR2 SVGAGI. This CDR3 is built from 15 residues. Trimming removed 6 bases from V and 4 bases from J, with 16 bases in between.

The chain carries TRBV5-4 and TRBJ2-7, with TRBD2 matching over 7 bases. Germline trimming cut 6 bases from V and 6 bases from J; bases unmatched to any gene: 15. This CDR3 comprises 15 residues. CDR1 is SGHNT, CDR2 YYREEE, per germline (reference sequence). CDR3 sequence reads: CASNPVGGSAVEQYF. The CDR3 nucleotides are TGTGCCAGCAACCCGGTGGGGGGGAGCGCGGTCGAGCAGTACTTC. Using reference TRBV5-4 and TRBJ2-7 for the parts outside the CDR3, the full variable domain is ETGVTQSPTHLIKTRGQQVTLRCSSQSGHNTVSWYQQALGQGPQFIFQYYREEENGRGNFPPRFSGLQFPNYSSELNVNALELDDSALYLCASNPVGGSAVEQYFGPGTRLTVT.

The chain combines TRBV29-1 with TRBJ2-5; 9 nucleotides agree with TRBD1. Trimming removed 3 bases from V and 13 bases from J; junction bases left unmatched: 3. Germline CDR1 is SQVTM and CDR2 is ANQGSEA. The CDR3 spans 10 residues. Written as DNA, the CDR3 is TGCAGCGTTGACACAGGGGGCTTGTACTTC. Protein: CSVDTGGLYF.

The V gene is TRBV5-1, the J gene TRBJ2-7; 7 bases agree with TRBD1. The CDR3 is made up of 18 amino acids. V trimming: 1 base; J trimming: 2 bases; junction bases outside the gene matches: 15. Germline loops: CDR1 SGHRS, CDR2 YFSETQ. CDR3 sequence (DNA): TGCGCCAGCAGCTTGAGGCCCGCACAGGGGATCCTACCCTACGAGCAGTACTTC. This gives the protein CASSLRPAQGILPYEQYF.

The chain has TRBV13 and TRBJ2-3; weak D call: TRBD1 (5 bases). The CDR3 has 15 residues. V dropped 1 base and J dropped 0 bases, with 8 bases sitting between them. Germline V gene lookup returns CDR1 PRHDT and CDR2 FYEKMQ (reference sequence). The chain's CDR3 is CASSLARVSTDTQYF. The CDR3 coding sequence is TGTGCCAGCAGCTTAGCCAGGGTCAGCACAGATACGCAGTATTTT.

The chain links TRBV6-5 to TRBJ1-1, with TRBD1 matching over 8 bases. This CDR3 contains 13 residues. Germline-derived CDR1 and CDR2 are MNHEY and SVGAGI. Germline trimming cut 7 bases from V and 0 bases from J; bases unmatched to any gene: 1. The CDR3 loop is CASKGQVNTEAFF. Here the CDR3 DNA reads TGTGCCAGCAAGGGACAGGTGAACACTGAAGCTTTCTTT.

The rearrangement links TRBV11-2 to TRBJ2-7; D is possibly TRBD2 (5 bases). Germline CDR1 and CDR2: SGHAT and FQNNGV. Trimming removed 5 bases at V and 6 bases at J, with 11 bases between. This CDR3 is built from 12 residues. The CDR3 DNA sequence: TGTGCCAGCAGCCAAACTAGTTTCGAGCAGTACGTC. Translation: CASSQTSFEQYV.

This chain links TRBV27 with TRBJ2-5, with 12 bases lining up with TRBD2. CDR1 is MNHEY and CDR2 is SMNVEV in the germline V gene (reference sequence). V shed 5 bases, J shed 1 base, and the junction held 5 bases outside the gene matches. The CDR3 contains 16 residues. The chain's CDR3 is CASSLLAGGLQETQYF. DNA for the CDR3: TGTGCCAGCAGTCTACTAGCGGGGGGCCTCCAAGAGACCCAGTACTTC.

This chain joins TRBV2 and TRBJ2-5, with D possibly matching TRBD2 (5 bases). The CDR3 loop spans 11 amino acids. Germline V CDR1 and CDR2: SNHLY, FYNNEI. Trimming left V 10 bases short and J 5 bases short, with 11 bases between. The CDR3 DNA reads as TGTGCCATCCGGGGTGGGGAGACCCAGTACTTC. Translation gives CAIRGGETQYF.

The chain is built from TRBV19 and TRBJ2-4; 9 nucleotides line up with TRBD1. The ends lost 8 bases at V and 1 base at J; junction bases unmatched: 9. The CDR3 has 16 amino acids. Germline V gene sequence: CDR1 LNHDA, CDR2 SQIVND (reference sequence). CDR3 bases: TGTGCCAGTTCTAACTACAGGGGGCTGGCCAAAAACATTCAGTACTTC. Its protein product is CASSNYRGLAKNIQYF.

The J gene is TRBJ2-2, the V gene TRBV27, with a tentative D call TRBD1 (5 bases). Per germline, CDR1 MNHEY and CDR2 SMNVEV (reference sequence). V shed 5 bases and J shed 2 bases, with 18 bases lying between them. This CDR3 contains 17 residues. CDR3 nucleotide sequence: TGTGCCAGCAGTCGAGTGACGACAGCCCGAAACACCGGGGAGCTGTTTTTT. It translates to CASSRVTTARNTGELFF.

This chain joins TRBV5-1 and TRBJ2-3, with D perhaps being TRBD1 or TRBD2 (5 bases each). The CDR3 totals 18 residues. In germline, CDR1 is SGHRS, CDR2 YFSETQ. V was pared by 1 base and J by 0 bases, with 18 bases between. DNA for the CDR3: TGCGCCAGCAGCTTGCAGCAGGGTTTGGGAGCTAGCACAGATACGCAGTATTTT. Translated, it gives CASSLQQGLGASTDTQYF. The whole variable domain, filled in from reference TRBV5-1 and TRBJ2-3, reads KAGVTQTPRYLIKTRGQQVTLSCSPISGHRSVSWYQQTPGQGLQFLFEYFSETQRNKGNFPGRFSGRQFSNSRSEMNVSTLELGDSALYLCASSLQQGLGASTDTQYFGPGTRLTVL.

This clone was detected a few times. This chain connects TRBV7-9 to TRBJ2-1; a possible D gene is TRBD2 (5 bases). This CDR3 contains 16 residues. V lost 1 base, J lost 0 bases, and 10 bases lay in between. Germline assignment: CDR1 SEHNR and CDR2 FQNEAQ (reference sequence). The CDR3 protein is CASSLDTGISYNEQFF. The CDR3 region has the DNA TGTGCCAGCAGCTTAGATACGGGAATCTCCTACAATGAGCAGTTCTTC.

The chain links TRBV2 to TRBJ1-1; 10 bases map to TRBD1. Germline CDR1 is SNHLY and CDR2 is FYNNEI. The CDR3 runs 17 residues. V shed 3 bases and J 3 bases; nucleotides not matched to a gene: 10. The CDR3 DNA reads TGTGCCAGCAGTGATGCTAGGGACAGGGGCTTGGACACTGAAGCTTTCTTT. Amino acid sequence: CASSDARDRGLDTEAFF.

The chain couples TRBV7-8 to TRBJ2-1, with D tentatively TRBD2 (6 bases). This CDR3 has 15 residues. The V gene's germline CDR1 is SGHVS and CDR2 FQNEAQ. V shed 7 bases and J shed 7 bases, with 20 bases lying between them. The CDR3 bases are TGTGCCAGCAACGGGGGAAGGGACTGGGGAAATGAGCAGTTCTTC. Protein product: CASNGGRDWGNEQFF.

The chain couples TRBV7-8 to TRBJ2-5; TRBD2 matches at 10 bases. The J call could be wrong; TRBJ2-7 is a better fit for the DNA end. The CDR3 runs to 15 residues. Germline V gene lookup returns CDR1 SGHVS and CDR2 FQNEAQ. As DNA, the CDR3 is TGTGCCAGCAGCGTGGGACTAGCGCAAACCTACGAGCAGTACTTC. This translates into CASSVGLAQTYEQYF.